This TCR beta chain originates from a study of neoadjuvant nivolumab and ipilimumab in lung cancer. General study findings and limits: Only a single major-pathologic-response sample was available for clonality analysis. Compared with tumor-adjacent uninvolved lung, resected tumors showed greater richness and clonality. Only two of four nivolumab-treated tumors gained richness and clonality by surgery.

As regards this clone: Its antigen is unidentified.

V dropped 5 bases and J dropped 4 bases, with 27 bases sitting between them. The CDR3 totals 19 residues. In germline, CDR1 is SEHNR, CDR2 FQNEAQ (reference sequence). Profiled with immunoSEQ multiplex PCR; TCRdb holds only in-frame clones, not every one. Of some 4,000 clones in the sample, 60% to 80% are singletons; the top ten hold approximately 1.3%. The sequence derives from an adult with non-small cell lung cancer. The chain is built from TRBV7-9 and TRBJ2-1; the D gene is possibly TRBD1 (6 bases). Sequenced material: peripheral blood, taken after neoadjuvant nivolumab, alone or with ipilimumab, at or shortly before surgery. The DNA for the CDR3 is TGTGCCAGCAGCGGTTTAAGACAGGTCCCCACACAGACTTACAATGAGCAGTTCTTC. Translated, it gives CASSGLRQVPTQTYNEQFF.